This passage covers 27 T cell receptor beta chains from one sample sequenced in a study of cytomegalovirus exposure and HLA in healthy donors. It was with 60 Vbeta and 13 Jbeta primers that the PCR ran. Libraries were prepared by immunoSEQ multiplex PCR; TCRdb keeps only in-frame clonotypes and omits some of them. The data show 80,000 to 130,000 clones, 70% to 85% seen once. Sequencing input: PBMCs. The receptors were gathered from a woman younger than 35 in good health and CMV-seronegative.

The chain joins TRBV9 to TRBJ2-3; D possibly corresponds to TRBD2 (5 bases). The V gene lost 1 base and the J gene lost 6 bases, with 12 bases spanning the gap. CDR1 and CDR2 (germline): SGDLS, YYNGEE. The CDR3 is made up of 14 amino acids. This CDR3 is CASSVSVGGDTQYF. CDR3 coding DNA: TGTGCCAGCAGCGTATCAGTGGGCGGGGATACGCAGTATTTT.

The V gene is TRBV6-5, the J gene TRBJ2-1; 9 bases line up with TRBD2. V shed 0 bases, J shed 7 bases, and the junction held 4 bases outside the gene matches. This CDR3 spans 15 amino acids. CDR1 MNHEY and CDR2 SVGAGI come from the germline V gene. The CDR3 here is CASSYSGTSPNEQFF. The CDR3 DNA reads as TGTGCCAGCAGTTACTCGGGGACTAGCCCAAATGAGCAGTTCTTC.

This chain connects TRBV7-3 to TRBJ2-5; D is unresolved. Germline assignment: CDR1 SGHTA and CDR2 FQGTGA. This CDR3 is 13 amino acids long. Trimming removed 0 bases at V and 5 bases at J, with 7 bases between. CDR3: CASSLTQMETQYF. The CDR3 region has the DNA TGTGCCAGCAGCTTAACCCAAATGGAGACCCAGTACTTC.

V and J are TRBV18 and TRBJ2-7; TRBD1 matches 8 bases. V shed 3 bases and J 3 bases; nucleotides not matched to a gene: 22. The CDR3 runs to 20 residues. Germline V gives CDR1 KGHSH, CDR2 LQKENI. CDR3 loop: CASSPRGRQGIPTALYEQYF. CDR3 DNA: TGTGCCAGCTCACCTCGAGGGCGACAGGGGATCCCCACGGCGCTCTACGAGCAGTACTTC.

The V call is TRBV10-3, the J call TRBJ2-7, with D tentatively TRBD1 (6 bases). Germline V gene sequence: CDR1 ENHRY, CDR2 SYGVKD. The CDR3 is 13 residues long. The V end lost 5 bases, the J end lost 7 bases, and 15 bases lay between the germline ends. CDR3 amino acids: CAISLQGTGEQYF. Written as DNA, the CDR3 is TGTGCCATCAGTTTACAGGGAACGGGGGAGCAGTACTTC.

The genes are TRBV11-2 and TRBJ2-1, with 15 nucleotides matching TRBD2. The CDR3 spans 16 residues. CDR1 and CDR2 from the germline V gene are SGHAT and FQNNGV. V was clipped by 4 bases and J by 7 bases; unmatched bases: 5. CDR3 amino acids: CASSSGLAGGLNEQFF. In DNA, the CDR3 is TGTGCCAGCAGCTCCGGACTAGCGGGGGGGTTAAATGAGCAGTTCTTC.

The chain uses TRBV6-5 and TRBJ1-1, with TRBD1 matching over 8 bases. Germline V CDR1 and CDR2: MNHEY, SVGAGI. The ends lost 2 bases at V and 11 bases at J; junction bases unmatched: 4. The CDR3 consists of 12 residues. In DNA form, the CDR3 reads TGTGCCAGCAGTTACAGGACAGGGAATGCTTTCTTT. It yields the protein CASSYRTGNAFF.

This clone has just one count. The V and J genes are TRBV5-4 and TRBJ1-1; 11 nucleotides match TRBD1. The CDR3 sequence is 15 residues long. Per the germline V gene, CDR1 is SGHNT and CDR2 is YYREEE (reference sequence). V lost 2 bases, J lost 4 bases, and 4 bases stayed unmatched. This chain's CDR3 is CASSLSGTGGTEAFF. CDR3 sequence (DNA): TGTGCCAGCAGCTTATCCGGGACAGGGGGCACTGAAGCTTTCTTT.

The chain joins TRBV4-1 to TRBJ2-5, with TRBD2 matching over 11 bases. The junction had 17 bases not matched to a gene; V was cut back by 5 bases and J by 3 bases. This CDR3 has 19 residues. Looked up from germline, CDR1 is MGHRA and CDR2 is YSYEKL. CDR3: CASSSQLASGGFAKETQYF. The CDR3 nucleotides are TGCGCCAGCAGCTCCCAGCTGGCTAGCGGGGGGTTCGCTAAAGAGACCCAGTACTTC.

V usage is TRBV28 and J usage is TRBJ1-2; D is undetermined. Trimming pared 3 bases from V and 10 bases from J, leaving 15 bases between. The CDR3 extends over 13 amino acids. Looked up from germline, CDR1 is MDHEN and CDR2 is SYDVKM. DNA of the CDR3: TGTGCCAGCAGTTTGAGTCCACTAGATGACTACACCTTC. The encoded protein is CASSLSPLDDYTF.

The chain couples TRBV5-1 to TRBJ2-2; 10 nucleotides match TRBD1. The CDR3 is 15 residues long. J was trimmed by 4 bases and V by 2 bases; bases with no gene match: 2. In germline, CDR1 is SGHRS, CDR2 YFSETQ. CDR3 DNA: TGCGCCAGCAGCTTAGGGACAGGGGCCACCGGGGAGCTGTTTTTT. Translating gives CASSLGTGATGELFF. Full variable domain (outside the CDR3, taken from reference TRBV5-1 and TRBJ2-2): KAGVTQTPRYLIKTRGQQVTLSCSPISGHRSVSWYQQTPGQGLQFLFEYFSETQRNKGNFPGRFSGRQFSNSRSEMNVSTLELGDSALYLCASSLGTGATGELFFGEGSRLTVL.

The chain employs TRBV2 and TRBJ1-2; no clear D gene. The CDR3 covers 15 residues. From germline, CDR1 is SNHLY and CDR2 FYNNEI. With 0 bases removed from V and 5 bases from J, the gap between germline ends came to 13 bases. The CDR3 is CASSEAWREAYGYTF. CDR3 nucleotides: TGTGCCAGCAGTGAAGCGTGGAGGGAAGCGTATGGCTACACCTTC.

V usage is TRBV7-9 and J usage is TRBJ2-2; 12 bases agree with TRBD2. The V gene's germline CDR1 is SEHNR and CDR2 FQNEAQ (reference sequence). V dropped 4 bases and J dropped 4; count of bases not matched to a gene: 4. The CDR3 totals 16 residues. DNA of the CDR3: TGTGCCAGCAGCTCTAGCGGGGGGGCCGTCACCGGGGAGCTGTTTTTT. This sequence encodes CASSSSGGAVTGELFF. Drawing the rest from reference TRBV7-9 and TRBJ2-2, the complete variable domain is DTGVSQNPRHKITKRGQNVTFRCDPISEHNRLYWYRQTLGQGPEFLTYFQNEAQLEKSRLLSDRFSAERPKGSFSTLEIQRTEQGDSAMYLCASSSSGGAVTGELFFGEGSRLTVL.

As to this clone: One end of the junction fails to match germline, which may point to a read error. The V gene is TRBV7-9, the J gene TRBJ2-7, with 7 nucleotides matching TRBD2. CDR1 and CDR2 from the germline V gene are SEHNR and FQNEAQ (reference sequence). CDR3 length: 14 amino acids. The CDR3 is CSSSLSSGNYEQYF. DNA of the CDR3: TGTTCCAGCAGCTTATCCAGCGGGAACTACGAGCAGTACTTC.

The gene calls are TRBV7-2 and TRBJ2-2; D not resolved. CDR1 SGHTA and CDR2 FQGNSA come from the germline V gene. The ends were cut back, 2 bases at V and 7 bases at J, with 11 bases in the middle. The CDR3 runs to 14 residues. The chain's CDR3 is CASSLTLVDGELFF. CDR3 DNA sequence: TGTGCCAGCAGCTTAACCCTAGTAGACGGGGAGCTGTTTTTT.

The chain carries TRBV7-8 and TRBJ2-7, with TRBD1 matching 7 bases. V lost 3 bases to trimming and J lost 4 bases; unmatched junction nucleotides: 15. This CDR3 has 17 residues. Germline assignment: CDR1 SGHVS and CDR2 FQNEAQ. CDR3 bases: TGTGCCAGCAGCTTGCCCCGACAGGGAGCCCGAACGTACGAGCAGTACTTC. This gives the protein CASSLPRQGARTYEQYF.

The chain recombines TRBV4-3 with TRBJ2-1; D gene ambiguous. Per the germline V gene, CDR1 is LGHNA and CDR2 is YSLEER. The V end was cut by 1 base, the J end by 6 bases, with 7 bases between. The CDR3 is made up of 13 amino acids. For the CDR3, the DNA is TGCGCCAGCAGCCAAGTGTTCGGCAATGAGCAGTTCTTC. Residues: CASSQVFGNEQFF.

The CDR3: CASSRDRGWGEQYF. CDR3 sequence (DNA): TGTGCCAGCAGCCGGGACAGGGGGTGGGGGGAGCAGTACTTC. This sequence joins TRBV2 and TRBJ2-7, with TRBD1 identical over 11 bases. CDR1 and CDR2 from the germline V gene are SNHLY and FYNNEI. This CDR3 spans 14 amino acids. With V trimmed by 6 bases and J by 7 bases, 8 bases remained unmatched.

The chain is built from TRBV4-2 and TRBJ2-1; 14 positions match TRBD2. Germline loops: CDR1 LGHNA, CDR2 YNFKEQ. Trimming removed 4 bases from V and 7 bases from J; junction bases left unmatched: 3. This CDR3 spans 15 amino acids. For the CDR3, the DNA is TGTGCCAGCAGCCCCGGGACTAGCGGGGGTAATGAGCAGTTCTTC. Amino acids: CASSPGTSGGNEQFF.

The chain links TRBV2 to TRBJ1-4, with 8 bases matching TRBD1. Losses at the gene ends were 6 bases for V and 8 bases for J; bases not matched to a gene: 8. This CDR3 is built from 14 residues. CDR1 is SNHLY and CDR2 is FYNNEI in the germline V gene. The CDR3 region has the DNA TGTGCCAGCAGGCACAGGGGGTTAGAGGAAAAACTGTTTTTT. Translating gives CASRHRGLEEKLFF.

This chain links TRBV29-1 with TRBJ2-7; the D gene is possibly TRBD1 (5 bases). The CDR3 length is 11 residues. V was clipped by 4 bases and J by 3 bases, with 7 bases between them. Germline assignment: CDR1 SQVTM and CDR2 ANQGSEA. The CDR3 here is CSVVRVYEQYF. CDR3 coding DNA: TGCAGCGTTGTCAGGGTCTACGAGCAGTACTTC.

This chain joins TRBV4-2 and TRBJ2-2; 10 bases are a match to TRBD1. V gave up 4 bases and J gave up 4 bases; unmatched junction bases: 6. The germline V gene has CDR1 LGHNA and CDR2 YNFKEQ. The CDR3 loop spans 16 amino acids. The CDR3 nucleotides are TGTGCCAGCAGCCCCGGACAGGGGGGGGTCACCGGGGAGCTGTTTTTT. Translation gives CASSPGQGGVTGELFF.

The chain is built from TRBV5-4 and TRBJ2-1; 10 positions agree with TRBD1. CDR1 is SGHNT, CDR2 YYREEE, per germline (reference sequence). Trimming cost V 6 bases and J 8 bases; bases outside gene matches: 14. CDR3 length: 16 residues. Here the CDR3 reads CASIPKGQGNSYEQFF. CDR3 nucleotides: TGTGCCAGCATCCCCAAGGGACAGGGGAATTCCTATGAGCAGTTCTTC.

V is TRBV7-9 and J is TRBJ1-4, with D perhaps TRBD1 (5 bases). The CDR3 contains 13 residues. V was pared by 11 bases and J by 1 base, with 11 bases between. The V gene's germline CDR1 is SEHNR and CDR2 FQNEAQ (reference sequence). In DNA form, the CDR3 reads TGTGCCTGTCGGGGGGGAACTAATGAAAAACTGTTTTTT. Its translation: CACRGGTNEKLFF.

For this clone: Just one base apart from a much larger clone, this may be a read error. This chain uses TRBV4-3 with TRBJ2-5, with 9 bases fitting TRBD2. The J call may be wrong; the DNA end is better matched by TRBJ2-7. There are 16 residues in the CDR3. Germline V lookup: CDR1 LGHNA, CDR2 YSLEER. The CDR3 DNA is TGCGCCAGCAGCCAAGATCTTGGTAGCGGGAGTGACGAGCAGTACTTC. This translates into CASSQDLGSGSDEQYF.

CDR3 sequence reads: CASAAGGSTDTQYF. The CDR3 DNA reads TGTGCCAGCGCCGCGGGGGGGAGCACAGATACGCAGTATTTT. This chain uses TRBV13 with TRBJ2-3; 9 bases are shared with TRBD2. V shed 8 bases, J shed 0 bases, and the junction held 3 bases outside the gene matches. The CDR3 runs 14 residues. Germline values: CDR1 PRHDT, CDR2 FYEKMQ (reference sequence).

V is TRBV6-1 and J is TRBJ2-7; 7 bases map to TRBD2. The germline gives CDR1 MNHNS, CDR2 SASEGT. CDR3 length equals 13 residues. With 6 bases clipped from V and 6 bases from J, the junction kept 8 bases outside the gene matches. DNA of the CDR3: TGTGCCAGCAGGAGCCGGGGGGTGGGCGAGCAGTACTTC. Amino acids: CASRSRGVGEQYF.